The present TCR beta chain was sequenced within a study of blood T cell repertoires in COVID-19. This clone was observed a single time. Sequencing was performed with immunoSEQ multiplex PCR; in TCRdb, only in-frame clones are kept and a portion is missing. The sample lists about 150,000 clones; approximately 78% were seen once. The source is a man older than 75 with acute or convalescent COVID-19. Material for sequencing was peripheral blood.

The CDR3 is CASTLRGPSYNEQFF. The CDR3 DNA is TGTGCCAGCACCTTGAGGGGGCCCTCCTACAATGAGCAGTTCTTC. This rearrangement joins TRBV11-3 to TRBJ2-1; 7 bases match TRBD1. Germline CDR1 SGHNT, CDR2 YENEEA. CDR3 length: 15 residues. Losses at the gene ends were 7 bases for V and 0 bases for J; bases not matched to a gene: 6.